The 15 T cell receptor beta chains reported below all come from one sample, sequenced in a study of shared clonotypes between healthy human individuals. Method: immunoSEQ multiplex PCR; TCRdb's copy keeps in-frame clones and lacks some. The table has about 2.1 million clones, just under 95% seen once. Naive CD8 cells were CD45RO-negative, positively selected for CCR7, excluding terminally differentiated effector memory CD45RA+ cells. The sample taken for sequencing was naive CD8+ T cells from PBMCs. The receptors stem from a young man in good health. Some clones in this sample may be carry-over from other donors' samples.

V and J are TRBV5-6 and TRBJ2-1; D assignment may be TRBD1 or TRBD2 (5 bases each). The CDR3 is made up of 14 amino acids. CDR1 SGHDT and CDR2 YYEEEE come from the germline V gene. Trimming stripped 4 bases from V and 3 bases from J, with 11 bases between. The CDR3 reads CASSPGTLYNEQFF. The DNA of the CDR3 is TGTGCCAGCAGCCCCGGGACCCTCTACAATGAGCAGTTCTTC.

The chain links TRBV19 to TRBJ2-3; the D is unclear. Germline assignment: CDR1 LNHDA and CDR2 SQIVND (reference sequence). V lost 3 bases and J lost 2, with 9 bases in between. The CDR3 sequence is 14 residues long. The CDR3 sequence: CASSIWLNTDTQYF. The CDR3 DNA reads as TGTGCCAGTAGTATTTGGCTGAACACAGATACGCAGTATTTT.

This rearrangement joins TRBV28 to TRBJ2-7, with TRBD2 identical over 11 bases. The CDR3 has 17 amino acids. V dropped 8 bases and J dropped 0; count of bases not matched to a gene: 12. The germline gives CDR1 MDHEN, CDR2 SYDVKM. The CDR3, as DNA: TGTGCCAGCCACCGTGGACTAGCGGGTAGGAGCTCCTACGAGCAGTACTTC. The encoded protein is CASHRGLAGRSSYEQYF.

This rearrangement joins TRBV5-4 to TRBJ2-7; weak D call: TRBD2 (5 bases). V was pared by 5 bases and J by 6 bases, with 18 bases between. Germline V CDR1 and CDR2: SGHNT, YYREEE (reference sequence). This CDR3 is 14 amino acids long. The CDR3 protein is CASSLREDVSEQYF. CDR3 bases: TGTGCCAGCAGTTTACGGGAAGACGTGAGCGAGCAGTACTTC.

This clone was observed once. The junction and the germline gene differ at one end; a read error may be behind it. The genes are TRBV13 and TRBJ2-7, with D unresolved. This CDR3 region has 13 residues. From germline, CDR1 is PRHDT and CDR2 FYEKMQ (reference sequence). Here the CDR3 DNA reads TGTGCCAGCAGCGTAGGGTCCACCTACGAGCAGTACTTC. Its translation: CASSVGSTYEQYF.

The chain combines TRBV7-6 with TRBJ2-1; D is ambiguous. CDR1 is SGHVS, CDR2 FNYEAQ, per germline. The CDR3 spans 14 residues. Trimming removed 0 bases from V and 1 base from J, with 4 bases in between. CDR3 in amino acids: CASSLAGSYNEQFF. As DNA, the CDR3 is TGTGCCAGCAGCTTAGCGGGGTCCTACAATGAGCAGTTCTTC.

The V call is TRBV19, the J call TRBJ2-1, with 10 bases fitting TRBD2. The V segment lost 1 base and the J segment 8 bases; nucleotides outside the gene matches: 8. Germline V gene data show CDR1 as LNHDA and CDR2 as SQIVND (reference sequence). The CDR3 has 16 residues. This CDR3 reads CASSIVASGSWDEQFF. The CDR3 nucleotides read TGTGCCAGTAGTATAGTGGCTAGCGGGAGTTGGGATGAGCAGTTCTTC.

V is TRBV9 and J is TRBJ2-5; 7 bases are shared with TRBD1. The CDR3 runs 18 residues. Unmatched junction bases numbered 15, after V lost 4 bases and J lost 0 bases. Germline V gives CDR1 SGDLS, CDR2 YYNGEE. Here the CDR3 DNA reads TGTGCCAGCAGCCATTATGAAGCCGGGACAGAGTACCAAGAGACCCAGTACTTC. Encoded protein: CASSHYEAGTEYQETQYF.

This chain connects TRBV11-2 to TRBJ2-1; D might be TRBD1 or TRBD2, each matching 5 bases. V was pared by 2 bases and J by 6 bases, with 14 bases between. CDR3 length: 15 residues. Germline V gene sequence: CDR1 SGHAT, CDR2 FQNNGV. CDR3 bases: TGTGCCAGCAGCTTAAGCCAATGGGACGGCAATGAGCAGTTCTTC. Protein product: CASSLSQWDGNEQFF.

The chain uses TRBV19 and TRBJ2-2, with 9 bases identical to TRBD2. V gave up 6 bases and J gave up 5 bases; unmatched junction bases: 10. The CDR3 has 16 amino acids. CDR1 is LNHDA and CDR2 is SQIVND in the germline V gene (reference sequence). The CDR3: CASSQWGTSFTGELFF. CDR3 DNA: TGTGCCAGTAGCCAGTGGGGGACTAGCTTTACCGGGGAGCTGTTTTTT.

The chain couples TRBV6-6 to TRBJ2-5; 7 positions agree with TRBD1. The junction had 5 bases not matched to a gene; V was cut back by 2 bases and J by 2 bases. Germline V gene lookup returns CDR1 MNHNY and CDR2 SVGAGI (reference sequence). This CDR3 contains 15 residues. For the CDR3, the DNA is TGTGCCAGCAGTTACGGGACAGTTCTTCAAGAGACCCAGTACTTC. It codes for CASSYGTVLQETQYF.

To note about this clone: The sample carries other DNA sequences with the same CDR3. The J gene is TRBJ2-5, the V gene TRBV27, with D unclear. V lost 3 bases, J lost 5 bases, and 4 bases lay in between. The V gene's germline CDR1 is MNHEY and CDR2 SMNVEV (reference sequence). CDR3 length equals 11 residues. The CDR3 nucleotides are TGTGCCAGCAGTTTCCGTGAGACCCAGTACTTC. Translation: CASSFRETQYF.

On this clone itself: One end of the junction fails to match germline, which may point to a read error. The rearrangement links TRBV6-6 to TRBJ2-7; the D is unclear. The CDR3 contains 14 residues. Per germline, CDR1 MNHNY and CDR2 SVGAGI (reference sequence). The CDR3 loop is CASSHSTPSYEQYF. The CDR3 DNA is TGTGCCAGCAGTCACTCGACGCCTTCCTACGAGCAGTACTTC.

The rearrangement links TRBV5-1 to TRBJ2-7, with a weak D call TRBD1 (6 bases). This CDR3 spans 16 amino acids. Germline CDR1 reads SGHRS; CDR2 reads YFSETQ. V was cut by 2 bases and J by 1 base, with 16 bases left in between. CDR3 coding DNA: TGCGCCAGCAGCTTCTCGACAGGAGAGGGATCCTACGAGCAGTACTTC. Its protein product is CASSFSTGEGSYEQYF. The full variable domain, its missing parts supplied by reference TRBV5-1 and TRBJ2-7, is KAGVTQTPRYLIKTRGQQVTLSCSPISGHRSVSWYQQTPGQGLQFLFEYFSETQRNKGNFPGRFSGRQFSNSRSEMNVSTLELGDSALYLCASSFSTGEGSYEQYFGPGTRLTVT.

V is TRBV7-9 and J is TRBJ2-1; TRBD2 aligns across 8 bases. The CDR3 is 15 residues long. Germline V gene lookup returns CDR1 SEHNR and CDR2 FQNEAQ (reference sequence). With 5 bases clipped from V and 3 bases from J, the junction kept 6 bases outside the gene matches. The CDR3 nucleotides read TGTGCCAGCAGCACCGGGACTAGAGGCTACAATGAGCAGTTCTTC. This translates into CASSTGTRGYNEQFF. Full variable domain (outside the CDR3, taken from reference TRBV7-9 and TRBJ2-1): DTGVSQNPRHKITKRGQNVTFRCDPISEHNRLYWYRQTLGQGPEFLTYFQNEAQLEKSRLLSDRFSAERPKGSFSTLEIQRTEQGDSAMYLCASSTGTRGYNEQFFGPGTRLTVL.